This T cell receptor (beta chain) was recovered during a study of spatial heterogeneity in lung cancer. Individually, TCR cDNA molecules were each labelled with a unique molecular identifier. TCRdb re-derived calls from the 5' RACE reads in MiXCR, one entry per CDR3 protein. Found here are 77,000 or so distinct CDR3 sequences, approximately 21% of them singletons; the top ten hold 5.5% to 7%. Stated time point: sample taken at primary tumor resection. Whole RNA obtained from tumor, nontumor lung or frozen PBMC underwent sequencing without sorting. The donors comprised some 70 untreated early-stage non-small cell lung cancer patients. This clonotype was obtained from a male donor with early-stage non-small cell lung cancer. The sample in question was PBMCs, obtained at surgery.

The CDR3 loop reads CAISLDGTGELFF. The CDR3 DNA is TGTGCCATCAGCTTGGACGGCACCGGGGAGCTGTTTTTT. V is TRBV10-3 and J is TRBJ2-2, with no clear D. Germline V lookup: CDR1 ENHRY, CDR2 SYGVKD. This CDR3 region has 13 residues. V lost 6 bases and J 4 bases, leaving 9 bases between the germline ends.